One and the same sample provided the 5 T cell receptor beta chains below, sequenced in a study of blood T cells in healthy people across ages. Sample-barcoded 5' priming and a J-beta primer mix drove a second PCR of 7 to 11 cycles. TCRdb ran MiXCR on the 5' RACE reads and lists one entry per CDR3 protein. The sample carries fewer than 750,000 distinct CDR3 sequences, about 45% recorded once. Specimen: blood. These receptor sequences come from a man older than 75 in good health.

The chain employs TRBV11-2 and TRBJ1-4, with D maybe TRBD1 (5 bases). The V end was cut by 5 bases, the J end by 8 bases, with 9 bases between. The CDR3 has 12 residues. Germline CDR1 and CDR2: SGHAT and FQNNGV. CDR3 in DNA: TGTGCCAGCAGCCGGGGGGACGAAAAACTGTTTTTT. Translated: CASSRGDEKLFF.

V gene TRBV7-9 combines with J gene TRBJ2-5; D gene uncertain. Matching the DNA end better, TRBJ2-7 makes the J call doubtful. The V gene's germline CDR1 is SEHNR and CDR2 FQNEAQ (reference sequence). The CDR3 runs 12 residues. The CDR3 DNA is TGTGCCAGCAGCCCGTTCGGCTACGAGCAGTACTTC. It codes for CASSPFGYEQYF.

This clonotype was recorded a few times. The chain links TRBV7-9 to TRBJ2-3, with 9 bases fitting TRBD2. This CDR3 comprises 14 residues. Per the germline V gene, CDR1 is SEHNR and CDR2 is FQNEAQ (reference sequence). Trimming at V came to 3 bases and at J to 6 bases, leaving 4 bases not matched to a gene. The CDR3 reads CASSFGGRGDTQYF. Written as DNA, the CDR3 is TGTGCCAGCAGCTTCGGCGGGAGGGGGGATACGCAGTATTTT.

This chain connects TRBV5-1 to TRBJ1-5; D ambiguous. Germline CDR1 and CDR2: SGHRS and YFSETQ. CDR3 size: 15 residues. Trimming cost V 1 base and J 6 bases, with 14 bases left between them. CDR3 sequence: CASSLSGVGGQPQHF. DNA of the CDR3: TGCGCCAGCAGCTTGTCAGGAGTCGGTGGTCAGCCCCAGCATTTT.

This clonotype appeared a few times. The J gene is TRBJ2-5, the V gene TRBV7-9, with 10 bases that match TRBD2. The CDR3 sequence is 15 residues long. V trimming: 3 bases; J trimming: 4 bases; junction bases outside the gene matches: 5. The V gene's germline CDR1 is SEHNR and CDR2 FQNEAQ (reference sequence). Here the CDR3 reads CASSFRQREGETQYF. CDR3 nucleotides: TGTGCCAGCAGCTTCCGACAGCGGGAGGGAGAGACCCAGTACTTC.